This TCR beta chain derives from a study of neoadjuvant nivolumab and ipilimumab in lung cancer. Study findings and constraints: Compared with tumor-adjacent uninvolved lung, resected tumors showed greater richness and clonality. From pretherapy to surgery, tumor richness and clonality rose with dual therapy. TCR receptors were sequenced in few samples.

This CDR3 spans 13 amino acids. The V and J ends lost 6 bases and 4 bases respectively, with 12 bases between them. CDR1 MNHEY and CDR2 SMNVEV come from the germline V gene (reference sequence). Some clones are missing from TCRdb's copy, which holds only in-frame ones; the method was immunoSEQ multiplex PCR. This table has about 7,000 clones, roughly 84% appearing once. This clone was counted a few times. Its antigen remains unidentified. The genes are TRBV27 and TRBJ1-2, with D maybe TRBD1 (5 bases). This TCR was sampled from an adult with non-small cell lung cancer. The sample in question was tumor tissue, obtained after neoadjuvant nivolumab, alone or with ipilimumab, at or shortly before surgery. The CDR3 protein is CASSSLGRYGYTF. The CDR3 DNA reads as TGTGCCAGCAGCTCCCTGGGGCGCTATGGCTACACCTTC.